These 10 T cell receptor beta chains share one sample of origin, sequenced in a study of cytomegalovirus exposure and HLA in healthy donors. Primers included in the PCR were 60 Vbeta and 13 Jbeta primers. Sequencing used immunoSEQ multiplex PCR; TCRdb keeps in-frame clones, though not all of them. The sample has more than 80,000 clones, roughly four fifths seen once. The sample was PBMCs. These receptor sequences come from a female donor in good health and CMV-seropositive.

V is TRBV5-6 and J is TRBJ2-1; a possible D gene is TRBD2 (6 bases). Germline lookup yields CDR1 SGHDT and CDR2 YYEEEE. This CDR3 is built from 15 residues. The V end lost 0 bases, the J end lost 5 bases, and 12 bases lay between the germline ends. The CDR3, as DNA: TGTGCCAGCAGCTTGGCGGGGGTCCTCCACAATGAGCAGTTCTTC. Amino acids: CASSLAGVLHNEQFF.

The V and J genes are TRBV27 and TRBJ1-6; 8 bases map to TRBD1. The CDR3 is 14 residues long. Germline CDR1 reads MNHEY; CDR2 reads SMNVEV (reference sequence). V dropped 4 bases and J dropped 9; count of bases not matched to a gene: 5. CDR3 sequence (DNA): TGTGCCAGCAGTTCAAGGACAGGGACTTCACCCCTCCACTTT. Protein: CASSSRTGTSPLHF.

Only one count was recorded for this clone. The V gene is TRBV10-3, the J gene TRBJ1-1; TRBD1 matches 8 bases. V lost 4 bases to trimming and J lost 1 base; unmatched junction nucleotides: 5. Germline loops: CDR1 ENHRY, CDR2 SYGVKD. The CDR3 runs to 15 residues. The CDR3 DNA follows: TGTGCCATCAGTGGGGGGACAGGACCGAACACTGAAGCTTTCTTT. It codes for CAISGGTGPNTEAFF.

The rearrangement uses TRBV28 and TRBJ2-1; D perhaps matches TRBD1 (5 bases). With 4 bases removed from V and 13 bases from J, the gap between germline ends came to 17 bases. This CDR3 region has 13 residues. Germline assignment: CDR1 MDHEN and CDR2 SYDVKM. The CDR3 DNA sequence: TGTGCCAGCAGTTACCTGACGACAGTCGGACAGTTCTTC. This codes for CASSYLTTVGQFF.

The rearrangement links TRBV6-4 to TRBJ1-6; 8 bases line up with TRBD1. The CDR3 spans 16 residues. CDR1 and CDR2 (germline): MRHNA, SNTAGT. The trim removed 6 bases at V and 10 bases at J, leaving 14 bases unmatched. The chain's CDR3 is CASRTEQGVLSSPLHF. The DNA of the CDR3 is TGTGCCAGCAGGACCGAACAGGGGGTCCTCTCCTCACCCCTCCACTTT.

This clone was found a few times. The chain combines TRBV4-1 with TRBJ1-4; 7 bases match TRBD1. The CDR3 runs to 16 residues. V trimming: 0 bases; J trimming: 7 bases; junction bases outside the gene matches: 8. CDR1 MGHRA and CDR2 YSYEKL come from the germline V gene. This CDR3 is CASSQDSRQGGEKLFF. The CDR3 nucleotides read TGCGCCAGCAGCCAAGATAGTAGACAGGGAGGTGAAAAACTGTTTTTT.

Remarks on this clone: The junction departs from the called germline gene at one end, perhaps through a read error. The rearrangement uses TRBV11-2 and TRBJ1-2, with 8 bases matching TRBD1. The germline gives CDR1 SGHAT, CDR2 FQNNGV. The CDR3 is 13 residues long. This chain's CDR3 is CASSIDRGYGYTF. CDR3 coding DNA: TGTGCCAGCAGCATAGACAGGGGCTATGGCTACACCTTC. The whole variable domain, remainder taken from reference TRBV11-2 and TRBJ1-2, is EAGVAQSPRYKIIEKRQSVAFWCNPISGHATLYWYQQILGQGPKLLIQFQNNGVVDDSQLPKDRFSAERLKGVDSTLKIQPAKLEDSAVYLCASSIDRGYGYTFGSGTRLTVV.

This clone was detected only a few times. The chain joins TRBV19 to TRBJ1-5; D perhaps matches TRBD1 (5 bases). Trimming pared 9 bases from V and 7 bases from J, leaving 10 bases between. The CDR3 has 11 amino acids. Per germline, CDR1 LNHDA and CDR2 SQIVND (reference sequence). CDR3 amino acids: CASQGGQPQHF. The DNA of the CDR3 is TGTGCCAGCCAGGGTGGGCAGCCCCAGCATTTT.

In the case of this clone: The conserved closing phenylalanine or tryptophan is absent in this CDR3, likely reflecting a read error. The chain joins TRBV19 to TRBJ1-1, with D possibly TRBD1 on 6 matching bases. The V end was cut by 0 bases, the J end by 5 bases, with 7 bases between. Germline V gives CDR1 LNHDA, CDR2 SQIVND (reference sequence). This CDR3 has 13 amino acids. The CDR3 DNA sequence: TGTGCCAGTAGTATAGAACAGGGAACTGAAGCTTTCCTT. It translates to CASSIEQGTEAFL.

This clone was found a few times. The chain has TRBV10-2 and TRBJ1-1, with 7 bases aligning to TRBD1. The CDR3 spans 13 residues. Germline V lookup: CDR1 WSHSY, CDR2 SAAADI. V trimming: 4 bases; J trimming: 4 bases; junction bases outside the gene matches: 3. The CDR3, as DNA: TGCGCCAGCAGTGGGGCAGGGGGCACTGAAGCTTTCTTT. Translation: CASSGAGGTEAFF.